These 21 T cell receptor beta chains came from one sample sequenced in a study of radiotherapy plus CTLA-4 blockade in lung cancer. Data came from immunoSEQ multiplex PCR; TCRdb stores just in-frame clones and leaves some out. The top ten hold roughly 5% of the sample, which has fewer than 150,000 clones, about 83% seen once. Sequencing was performed on peripheral blood, taken from a patient treated with radiotherapy plus ipilimumab. These receptors originate from a human donor with non-small cell lung cancer who had a partial response to radiotherapy plus ipilimumab.

This clone has a handful of counts. The V and J genes are TRBV19 and TRBJ2-2; TRBD2 matches 7 bases. Germline CDR1 is LNHDA and CDR2 is SQIVND (reference sequence). The CDR3 has 14 residues. The junction had 4 bases not matched to a gene; V was cut back by 5 bases and J by 4 bases. Here the CDR3 reads CASSRSGGTGELFF. The DNA of the CDR3 is TGTGCCAGTAGTCGGTCGGGAGGCACCGGGGAGCTGTTTTTT.

A single count supports this clone. The V gene is TRBV9, the J gene TRBJ2-5; TRBD1 might be the D (5 bases). V was trimmed by 0 bases and J by 4 bases, leaving 10 bases between them. CDR3 length equals 14 residues. The V gene's germline CDR1 is SGDLS and CDR2 YYNGEE. This CDR3 is CASSVDQGRETQYF. The CDR3, as DNA: TGTGCCAGCAGCGTAGACCAGGGTAGAGAGACCCAGTACTTC.

This chain links TRBV28 with TRBJ2-6, with 8 nucleotides matching TRBD1. Trimming took 4 bases from V and 0 from J; bases not matched to a gene: 11. This CDR3 is built from 19 residues. Germline CDR1 reads MDHEN; CDR2 reads SYDVKM. The DNA for the CDR3 is TGTGCCAGCAGTTACCGGACAGGGAAGGGATTCTCTGGGGCCAACGTCCTGACTTTC. This gives the protein CASSYRTGKGFSGANVLTF.

This chain joins TRBV28 and TRBJ2-4, with TRBD2 matching over 8 bases. Per germline, CDR1 MDHEN and CDR2 SYDVKM. The CDR3 is 17 residues long. Germline trimming cut 3 bases from V and 1 base from J; bases unmatched to any gene: 8. The chain's CDR3 is CASSLFRPGGAKNIQYF. The CDR3 DNA reads TGTGCCAGCAGTTTGTTTCGTCCGGGGGGGGCCAAAAACATTCAGTACTTC.

This clone has more than one count but fewer than ten. The V and J genes are TRBV10-2 and TRBJ1-3; 7 bases map to TRBD1. CDR3 length: 17 amino acids. V dropped 2 bases and J dropped 0; count of bases not matched to a gene: 7. CDR1 is WSHSY, CDR2 SAAADI, per germline. The CDR3 DNA reads TGCGCCAGCAGTGAGCCTTACAGGGGCTACTCTGGAAACACCATATATTTT. Encoded protein: CASSEPYRGYSGNTIYF.

The rearrangement joins TRBV7-9 to TRBJ2-1; TRBD2 matches at 7 bases. V trimming: 5 bases; J trimming: 7 bases; junction bases outside the gene matches: 2. This CDR3 comprises 12 residues. CDR1 and CDR2 from the germline V gene are SEHNR and FQNEAQ (reference sequence). As DNA, the CDR3 is TGTGCCAGCAGCCCTAGCGGTAATGAGCAGTTCTTC. This codes for CASSPSGNEQFF.

The gene calls are TRBV15 and TRBJ1-5; tentatively, D is TRBD1 (5 bases). The V gene lost 1 base and the J gene lost 6 bases, with 13 bases spanning the gap. This CDR3 spans 15 amino acids. The germline gives CDR1 LNHNV, CDR2 YYDKDF (reference sequence). Here the CDR3 reads CATSRAREVRQPQHF. Written as DNA, the CDR3 is TGTGCCACCAGCAGAGCCAGGGAGGTACGTCAGCCCCAGCATTTT. The full variable domain, completed using reference TRBV15 and TRBJ1-5, is DAMVIQNPRYQVTQFGKPVTLSCSQTLNHNVMYWYQQKSSQAPKLLFHYYDKDFNNEADTPDNFQSRRPNTSFCFLDIRSPGLGDTAMYLCATSRAREVRQPQHFGDGTRLSIL.

V is TRBV5-6 and J is TRBJ1-2, with a tentative D call TRBD1 (5 bases). CDR3 length: 12 residues. CDR1 and CDR2 (germline): SGHDT, YYEEEE. Trimming pared 5 bases from V and 3 bases from J, leaving 8 bases between. This chain's CDR3 is CASSPGDYGYTF. DNA of the CDR3: TGTGCCAGCAGTCCGGGGGACTATGGCTACACCTTC.

This clone was observed a single time. This sequence joins TRBV29-1 and TRBJ2-6; a possible D gene is TRBD2 (5 bases). The germline V gene has CDR1 SQVTM and CDR2 ANQGSEA. Trimming removed 2 bases at V and 1 base at J, with 12 bases between. The CDR3 contains 16 residues. CDR3 sequence reads: CSVESAGGSGANVLTF. The CDR3, as DNA: TGCAGCGTTGAATCAGCTGGCGGGTCTGGGGCCAACGTCCTGACTTTC.

Only a few counts were recorded for this clone. The V call is TRBV7-9, the J call TRBJ1-5, with 10 bases lining up with TRBD1. This CDR3 region has 14 residues. The V segment lost 6 bases and the J segment 4 bases; nucleotides outside the gene matches: 3. The V gene's germline CDR1 is SEHNR and CDR2 FQNEAQ (reference sequence). The CDR3 reads CASSRGQGNQPQHF. The CDR3 DNA reads TGTGCCAGCAGTCGGGGACAGGGGAATCAGCCCCAGCATTTT.

The J gene is TRBJ1-5, the V gene TRBV6-6, with 9 bases fitting TRBD1. The CDR3 is 15 residues long. In germline, CDR1 is MNHNY, CDR2 SVGAGI (reference sequence). The junction had 8 bases not matched to a gene; V was cut back by 6 bases and J by 5 bases. The CDR3 protein is CASRNRDRVDQPQHF. CDR3 nucleotides: TGTGCCAGCAGAAACCGGGACAGGGTCGATCAGCCCCAGCATTTT.

Only one count was recorded for this clone. The genes are TRBV5-1 and TRBJ1-1; TRBD1 might be the D (6 bases). The CDR3 is 15 residues long. V was clipped by 0 bases and J by 5 bases, with 14 bases between them. Germline CDR1 is SGHRS and CDR2 is YFSETQ. CDR3 sequence: CASSLVAGARTEAFF. In nucleotides, the CDR3 is TGCGCCAGCAGCTTGGTTGCGGGGGCGAGGACTGAAGCTTTCTTT. The full variable domain, with the rest looked up from reference TRBV5-1 and TRBJ1-1, is KAGVTQTPRYLIKTRGQQVTLSCSPISGHRSVSWYQQTPGQGLQFLFEYFSETQRNKGNFPGRFSGRQFSNSRSEMNVSTLELGDSALYLCASSLVAGARTEAFFGQGTRLTVV.

The chain combines TRBV4-1 with TRBJ2-7, with D unclear. This CDR3 contains 17 residues. The V and J ends lost 0 bases and 2 bases respectively, with 17 bases between them. Germline-derived CDR1 and CDR2 are MGHRA and YSYEKL. The CDR3 spells CASSQDPAGSFPYEQYF. In nucleotides, the CDR3 is TGCGCCAGCAGCCAAGATCCGGCAGGTTCATTTCCCTACGAGCAGTACTTC.

This clone was recorded only once. The chain employs TRBV5-1 and TRBJ1-5, with 8 bases fitting TRBD1. The germline CDR1 and CDR2 sequences are SGHRS and YFSETQ. Trimming removed 4 bases from V and 1 base from J; junction bases left unmatched: 4. This CDR3 contains 15 residues. CDR3 residues: CASSLDRASNQPQHF. The CDR3 DNA reads TGCGCCAGCAGCCTGGACAGGGCAAGCAATCAGCCCCAGCATTTT. The entire variable domain, with the rest obtained from reference TRBV5-1 and TRBJ1-5, is as follows: KAGVTQTPRYLIKTRGQQVTLSCSPISGHRSVSWYQQTPGQGLQFLFEYFSETQRNKGNFPGRFSGRQFSNSRSEMNVSTLELGDSALYLCASSLDRASNQPQHFGDGTRLSIL.

V usage is TRBV27 and J usage is TRBJ2-2; 15 bases line up with TRBD2. CDR1 is MNHEY and CDR2 is SMNVEV in the germline V gene (reference sequence). This CDR3 comprises 17 residues. Trimming at V came to 4 bases and at J to 2 bases, leaving 2 bases not matched to a gene. This CDR3 is CASSWGLAGGNTGELFF. As DNA, the CDR3 is TGTGCCAGCAGTTGGGGACTAGCGGGAGGTAACACCGGGGAGCTGTTTTTT.

This clone was seen only once. This sequence joins TRBV7-9 and TRBJ2-5; possibly TRBD2 for D (6 bases). V was pared by 5 bases and J by 3 bases, with 16 bases between. The CDR3 length is 15 residues. Germline CDR1 and CDR2: SEHNR and FQNEAQ (reference sequence). The CDR3 DNA is TGTGCCAGCAGCGGACCCGGGACTCCGGAAGAGACCCAGTACTTC. Translating it yields CASSGPGTPEETQYF. Full variable domain (outside the CDR3, taken from reference TRBV7-9 and TRBJ2-5): DTGVSQNPRHKITKRGQNVTFRCDPISEHNRLYWYRQTLGQGPEFLTYFQNEAQLEKSRLLSDRFSAERPKGSFSTLEIQRTEQGDSAMYLCASSGPGTPEETQYFGPGTRLLVL.

For the CDR3, the DNA is TGTGCCAGCAGCTTGGAGACAGGGGGCATCACTGAAGCTTTCTTT. Translation gives CASSLETGGITEAFF. The rearrangement joins TRBV7-9 to TRBJ1-1; 10 bases line up with TRBD1. The CDR3 contains 15 residues. V shed 3 bases and J 4 bases; nucleotides not matched to a gene: 5. Germline values: CDR1 SEHNR, CDR2 FQNEAQ (reference sequence). The full variable domain, completed using reference TRBV7-9 and TRBJ1-1, is DTGVSQNPRHKITKRGQNVTFRCDPISEHNRLYWYRQTLGQGPEFLTYFQNEAQLEKSRLLSDRFSAERPKGSFSTLEIQRTEQGDSAMYLCASSLETGGITEAFFGQGTRLTVV.

The rearrangement uses TRBV21-1 and TRBJ2-1; the table assigns TRBD2, which was not confirmed against the DNA. TRBV21-1 is an annotated pseudogene. The CDR3 runs 14 residues. CDR3 loop: CASSGRESGNEQFF. The CDR3 bases are TGTGCCAGCAGCGGGCGGGAGTCGGGCAATGAGCAGTTCTTC.

The V call is TRBV9, the J call TRBJ2-1, with 9 bases lining up with TRBD1. Germline V gives CDR1 SGDLS, CDR2 YYNGEE. The CDR3 spans 17 residues. Trimming took 3 bases from V and 5 from J; bases not matched to a gene: 12. Written as DNA, the CDR3 is TGTGCCAGCAGCGCCCCGCTCGGGACAGGGTTGCACAATGAGCAGTTCTTC. Translated: CASSAPLGTGLHNEQFF.

This chain links TRBV5-5 with TRBJ1-5; 9 positions agree with TRBD1. Per the germline V gene, CDR1 is SGHKS and CDR2 is YYEKEE (reference sequence). V shed 4 bases and J 5 bases; nucleotides not matched to a gene: 4. This CDR3 is built from 14 residues. The CDR3 DNA reads as TGTGCCAGCAGCATCCGGACAGGGGATCAGCCCCAGCATTTT. This translates into CASSIRTGDQPQHF.

V gene TRBV6-6 combines with J gene TRBJ2-1; a weak D match, TRBD2 (5 bases). Trimming left V 6 bases short and J 0 bases short, with 15 bases between. The CDR3 covers 16 residues. The germline V gene has CDR1 MNHNY and CDR2 SVGAGI (reference sequence). CDR3 nucleotide sequence: TGTGCCAGCAGCCCAAGGACTCTTAGCTCCTACAATGAGCAGTTCTTC. Encoded protein: CASSPRTLSSYNEQFF.